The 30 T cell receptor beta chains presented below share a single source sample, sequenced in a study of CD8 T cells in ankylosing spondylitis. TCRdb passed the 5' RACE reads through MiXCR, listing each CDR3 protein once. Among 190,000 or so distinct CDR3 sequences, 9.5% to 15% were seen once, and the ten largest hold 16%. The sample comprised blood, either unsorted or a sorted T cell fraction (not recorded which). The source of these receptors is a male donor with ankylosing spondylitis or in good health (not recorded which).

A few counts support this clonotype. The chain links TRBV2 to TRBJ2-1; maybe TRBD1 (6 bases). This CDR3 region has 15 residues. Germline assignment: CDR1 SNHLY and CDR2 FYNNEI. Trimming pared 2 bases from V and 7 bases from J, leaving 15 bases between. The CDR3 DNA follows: TGTGCCAGCAGTGAAACGTTTGGGACATTTAATGAGCAGTTCTTC. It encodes CASSETFGTFNEQFF.

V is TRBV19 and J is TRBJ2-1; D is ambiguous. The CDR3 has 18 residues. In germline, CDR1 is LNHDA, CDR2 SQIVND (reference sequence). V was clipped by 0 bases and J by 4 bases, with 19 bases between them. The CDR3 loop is CASSIEPPIGSLYNEQFF. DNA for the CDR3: TGTGCCAGTAGTATAGAACCCCCCATAGGGTCCCTTTACAATGAGCAGTTCTTC.

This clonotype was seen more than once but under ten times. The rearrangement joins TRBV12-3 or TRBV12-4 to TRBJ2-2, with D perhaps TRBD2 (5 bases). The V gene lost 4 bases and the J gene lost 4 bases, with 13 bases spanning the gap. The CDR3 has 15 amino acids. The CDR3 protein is CASSYVIRGTGELFF. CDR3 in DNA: TGTGCCAGCAGTTATGTTATACGGGGCACCGGGGAGCTGTTTTTT.

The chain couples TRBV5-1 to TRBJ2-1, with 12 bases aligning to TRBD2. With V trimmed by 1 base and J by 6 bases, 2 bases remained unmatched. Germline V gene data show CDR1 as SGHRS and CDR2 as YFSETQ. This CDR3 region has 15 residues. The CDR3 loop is CASSLWTSGTNEQFF. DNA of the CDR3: TGCGCCAGCAGCTTGTGGACTAGCGGGACCAATGAGCAGTTCTTC.

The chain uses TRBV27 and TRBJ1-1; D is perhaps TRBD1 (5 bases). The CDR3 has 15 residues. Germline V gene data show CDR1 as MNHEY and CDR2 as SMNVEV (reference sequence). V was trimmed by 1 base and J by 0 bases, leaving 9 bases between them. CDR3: CASSLFPGMNTEAFF. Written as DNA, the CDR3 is TGTGCCAGCAGTTTATTCCCAGGGATGAACACTGAAGCTTTCTTT.

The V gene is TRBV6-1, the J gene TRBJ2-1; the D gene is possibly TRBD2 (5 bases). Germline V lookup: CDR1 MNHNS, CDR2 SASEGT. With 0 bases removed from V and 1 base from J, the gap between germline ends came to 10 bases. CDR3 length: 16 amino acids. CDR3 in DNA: TGTGCCAGCAGTGAAGCTCCCCCGGGATCCTACAATGAGCAGTTCTTC. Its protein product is CASSEAPPGSYNEQFF.

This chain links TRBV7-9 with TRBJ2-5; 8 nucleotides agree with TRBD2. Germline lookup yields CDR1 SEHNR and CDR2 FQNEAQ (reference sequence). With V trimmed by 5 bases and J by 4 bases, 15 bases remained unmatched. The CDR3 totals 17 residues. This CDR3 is CASSPQLSGMRVETQYF. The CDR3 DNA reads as TGTGCCAGCAGCCCCCAACTTAGCGGGATGAGGGTAGAGACCCAGTACTTC.

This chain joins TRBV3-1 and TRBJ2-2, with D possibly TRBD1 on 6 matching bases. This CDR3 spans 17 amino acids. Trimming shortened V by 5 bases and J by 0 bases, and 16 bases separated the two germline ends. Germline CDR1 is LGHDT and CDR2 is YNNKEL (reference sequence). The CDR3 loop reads CASSTIQGYANTGELFF. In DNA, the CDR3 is TGTGCCAGCAGCACCATACAGGGTTACGCGAACACCGGGGAGCTGTTTTTT.

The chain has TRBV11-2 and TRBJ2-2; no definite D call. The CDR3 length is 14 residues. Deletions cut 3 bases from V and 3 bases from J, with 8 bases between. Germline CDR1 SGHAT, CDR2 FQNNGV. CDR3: CASSFGSYTGELFF. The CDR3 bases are TGTGCCAGCAGCTTTGGCTCCTACACCGGGGAGCTGTTTTTT.

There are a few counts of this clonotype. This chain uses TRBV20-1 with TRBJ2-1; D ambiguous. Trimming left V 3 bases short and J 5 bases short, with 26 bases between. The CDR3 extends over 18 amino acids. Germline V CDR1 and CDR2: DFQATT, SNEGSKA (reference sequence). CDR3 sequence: CSASLRLGYRIPHNEQFF. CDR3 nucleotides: TGCAGTGCTAGTCTCCGATTGGGCTACCGAATACCTCACAATGAGCAGTTCTTC.

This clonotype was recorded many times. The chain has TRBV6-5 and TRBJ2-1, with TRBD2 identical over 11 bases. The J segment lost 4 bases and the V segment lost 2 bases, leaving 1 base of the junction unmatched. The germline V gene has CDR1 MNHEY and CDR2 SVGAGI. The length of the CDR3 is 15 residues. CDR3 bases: TGTGCCAGCAGTTACACTAGCGGGGGATACAATGAGCAGTTCTTC. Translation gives CASSYTSGGYNEQFF.

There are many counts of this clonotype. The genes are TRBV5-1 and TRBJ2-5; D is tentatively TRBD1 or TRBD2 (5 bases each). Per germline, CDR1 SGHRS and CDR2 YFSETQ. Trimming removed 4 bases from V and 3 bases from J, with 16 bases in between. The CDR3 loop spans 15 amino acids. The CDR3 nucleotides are TGCGCCAGCAGCGACCTTAGGGACCCGGAAGAGACCCAGTACTTC. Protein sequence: CASSDLRDPEETQYF.

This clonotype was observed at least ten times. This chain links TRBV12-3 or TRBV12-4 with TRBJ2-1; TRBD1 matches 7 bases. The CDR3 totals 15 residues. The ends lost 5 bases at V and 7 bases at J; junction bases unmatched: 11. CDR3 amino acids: CASSNTGVLGNEQFF. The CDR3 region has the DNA TGTGCCAGCAGTAATACAGGGGTCTTGGGGAATGAGCAGTTCTTC.

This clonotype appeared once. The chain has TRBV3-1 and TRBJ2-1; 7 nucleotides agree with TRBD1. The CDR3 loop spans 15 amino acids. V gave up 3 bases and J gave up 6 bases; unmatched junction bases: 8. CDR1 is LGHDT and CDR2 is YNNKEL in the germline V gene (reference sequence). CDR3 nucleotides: TGTGCCAGCAGCCATAGGGGGCATAAGGTCAATGAGCAGTTCTTC. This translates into CASSHRGHKVNEQFF.

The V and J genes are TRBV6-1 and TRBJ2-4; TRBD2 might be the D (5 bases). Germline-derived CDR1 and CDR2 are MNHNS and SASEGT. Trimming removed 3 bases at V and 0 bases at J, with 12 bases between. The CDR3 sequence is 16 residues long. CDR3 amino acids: CASSDRGSLAKNIQYF. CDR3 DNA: TGTGCCAGCAGTGACCGGGGTTCCCTAGCCAAAAACATTCAGTACTTC.

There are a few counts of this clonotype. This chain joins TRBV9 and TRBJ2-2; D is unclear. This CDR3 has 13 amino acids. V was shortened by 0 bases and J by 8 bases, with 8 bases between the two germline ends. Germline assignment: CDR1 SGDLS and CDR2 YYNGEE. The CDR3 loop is CASSVEGRGELFF. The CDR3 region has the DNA TGTGCCAGCAGCGTAGAAGGGCGAGGGGAGCTGTTTTTT.

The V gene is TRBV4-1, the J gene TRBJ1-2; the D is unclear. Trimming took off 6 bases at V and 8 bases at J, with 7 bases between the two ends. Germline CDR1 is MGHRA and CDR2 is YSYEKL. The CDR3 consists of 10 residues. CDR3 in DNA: TGCGCCAGCAGTCCTAGGGGCTACACCTTC. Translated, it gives CASSPRGYTF.

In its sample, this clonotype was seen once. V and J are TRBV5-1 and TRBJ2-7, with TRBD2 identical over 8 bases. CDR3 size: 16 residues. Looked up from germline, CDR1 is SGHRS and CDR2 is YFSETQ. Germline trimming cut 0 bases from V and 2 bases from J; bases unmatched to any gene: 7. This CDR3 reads CASSLEKRENPYEQYF. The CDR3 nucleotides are TGCGCCAGCAGCTTGGAAAAGCGGGAGAACCCCTACGAGCAGTACTTC.

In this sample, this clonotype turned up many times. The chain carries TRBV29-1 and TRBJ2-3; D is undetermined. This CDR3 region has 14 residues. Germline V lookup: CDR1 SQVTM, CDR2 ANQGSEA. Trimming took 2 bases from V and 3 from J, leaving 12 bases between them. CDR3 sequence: CSVEIIQVTDTQYF. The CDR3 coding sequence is TGCAGCGTTGAAATAATTCAAGTGACAGATACGCAGTATTTT.

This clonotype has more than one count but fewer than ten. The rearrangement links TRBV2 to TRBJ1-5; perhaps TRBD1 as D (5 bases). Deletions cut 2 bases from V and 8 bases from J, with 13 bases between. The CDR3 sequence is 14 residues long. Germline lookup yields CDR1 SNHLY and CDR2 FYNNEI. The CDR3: CASSERGLGEPQHF. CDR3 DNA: TGTGCCAGCAGTGAACGAGGGTTAGGGGAGCCCCAGCATTTT.

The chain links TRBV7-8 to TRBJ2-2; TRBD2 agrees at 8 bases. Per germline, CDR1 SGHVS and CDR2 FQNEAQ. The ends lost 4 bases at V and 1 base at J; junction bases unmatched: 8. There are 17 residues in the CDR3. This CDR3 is CASSSGSSGVNTGELFF. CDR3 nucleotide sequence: TGTGCCAGCAGCTCAGGCAGTAGCGGGGTGAACACCGGGGAGCTGTTTTTT.

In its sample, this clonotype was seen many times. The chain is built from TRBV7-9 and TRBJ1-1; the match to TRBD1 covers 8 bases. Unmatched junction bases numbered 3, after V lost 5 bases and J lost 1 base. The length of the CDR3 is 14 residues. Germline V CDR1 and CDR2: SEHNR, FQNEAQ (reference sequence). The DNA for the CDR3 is TGTGCCAGCAGCGCCGGGACAGGGAACACTGAAGCTTTCTTT. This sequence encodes CASSAGTGNTEAFF.

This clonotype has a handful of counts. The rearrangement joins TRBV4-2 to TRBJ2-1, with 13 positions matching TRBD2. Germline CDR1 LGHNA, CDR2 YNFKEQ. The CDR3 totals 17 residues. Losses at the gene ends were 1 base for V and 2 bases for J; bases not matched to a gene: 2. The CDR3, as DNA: TGTGCCAGCAGCCAAGTGGGACTAGCGGGAACCTACAATGAGCAGTTCTTC. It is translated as CASSQVGLAGTYNEQFF.

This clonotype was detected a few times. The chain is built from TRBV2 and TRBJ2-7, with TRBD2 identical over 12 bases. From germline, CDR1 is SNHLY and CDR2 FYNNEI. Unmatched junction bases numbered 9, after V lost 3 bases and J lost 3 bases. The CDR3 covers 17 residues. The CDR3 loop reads CASSDWRLAGARYEQYF. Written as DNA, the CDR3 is TGTGCCAGCAGTGATTGGAGACTAGCGGGGGCCCGCTACGAGCAGTACTTC.

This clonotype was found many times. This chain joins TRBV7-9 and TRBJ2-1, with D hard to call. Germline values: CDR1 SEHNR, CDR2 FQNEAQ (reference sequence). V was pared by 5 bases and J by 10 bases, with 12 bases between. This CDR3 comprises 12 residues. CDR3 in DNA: TGTGCCAGCAGCCTTAAAGCGCCGGAGCAGTTCTTC. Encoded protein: CASSLKAPEQFF.

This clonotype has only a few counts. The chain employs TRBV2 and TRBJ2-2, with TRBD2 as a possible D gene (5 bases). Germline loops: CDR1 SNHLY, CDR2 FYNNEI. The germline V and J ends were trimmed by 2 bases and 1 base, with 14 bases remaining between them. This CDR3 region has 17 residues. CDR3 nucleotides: TGTGCCAGCAGTGAACACACCTCCGGACTGAACACCGGGGAGCTGTTTTTT. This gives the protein CASSEHTSGLNTGELFF.

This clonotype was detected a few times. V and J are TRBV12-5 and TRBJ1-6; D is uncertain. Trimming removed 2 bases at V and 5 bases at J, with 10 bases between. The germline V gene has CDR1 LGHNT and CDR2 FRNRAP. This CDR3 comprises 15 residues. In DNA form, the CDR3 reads TGTGCTAGTGGTTTGTCGGGCCCAAATAATTCACCCCTCCACTTT. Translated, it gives CASGLSGPNNSPLHF. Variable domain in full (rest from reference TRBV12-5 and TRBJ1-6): DARVTQTPRHKVTEMGQEVTMRCQPILGHNTVFWYRQTMMQGLELLAYFRNRAPLDDSGMPKDRFSAEMPDATLATLKIQPSEPRDSAVYFCASGLSGPNNSPLHFGNGTRLTVT.

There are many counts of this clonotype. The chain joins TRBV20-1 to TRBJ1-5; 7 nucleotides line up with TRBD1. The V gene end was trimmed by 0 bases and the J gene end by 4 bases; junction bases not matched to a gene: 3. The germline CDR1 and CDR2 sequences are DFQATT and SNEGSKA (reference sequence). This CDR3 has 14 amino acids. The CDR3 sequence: CSARDGTENQPQHF. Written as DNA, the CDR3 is TGCAGTGCTAGAGACGGGACAGAGAATCAGCCCCAGCATTTT.

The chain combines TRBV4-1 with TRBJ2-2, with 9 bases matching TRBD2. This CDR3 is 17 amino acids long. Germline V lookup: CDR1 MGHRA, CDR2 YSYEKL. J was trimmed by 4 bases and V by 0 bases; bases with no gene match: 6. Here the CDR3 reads CASSQEETSGATGELFF. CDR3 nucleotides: TGCGCCAGCAGCCAAGAAGAGACTAGCGGAGCCACCGGGGAGCTGTTTTTT.

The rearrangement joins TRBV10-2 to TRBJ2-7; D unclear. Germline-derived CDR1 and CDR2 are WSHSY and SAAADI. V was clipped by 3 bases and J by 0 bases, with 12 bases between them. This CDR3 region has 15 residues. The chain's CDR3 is CASSDDWVSSYEQYF. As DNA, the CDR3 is TGCGCCAGCAGTGACGATTGGGTTAGCTCCTACGAGCAGTACTTC.